The 4 T cell receptor beta chains reported below all come from one sample, sequenced in a study of blood T cell repertoires in COVID-19. Using immunoSEQ multiplex PCR, the repertoire was profiled, and TCRdb retains in-frame clones only, with some absent. The sample consists of 150,000 to 200,000 clones, 80% to 90% of them appearing once. Specimen: peripheral blood. The receptors originated from a woman aged 45-65 years with COVID-19, enrolled during active disease.

J is TRBJ1-6 and V is TRBV30; no clear D gene. Germline assignment: CDR1 GTSNPN and CDR2 SVGIG (reference sequence). The CDR3 totals 18 residues. The V end lost 2 bases, the J end lost 1 base, and 18 bases lay between the germline ends. The CDR3 DNA is TGTGCCTGGAGTCCAGCAGGCCGCCTCTATTCCTATAATTCACCCCTCCACTTT. Translating it yields CAWSPAGRLYSYNSPLHF.

The gene calls are TRBV7-8 and TRBJ2-6, with D perhaps TRBD2 (6 bases). The CDR3 extends over 17 amino acids. Germline lookup yields CDR1 SGHVS and CDR2 FQNEAQ. Deletions cut 2 bases from V and 2 bases from J, with 13 bases between. CDR3 sequence: CASSLRPWGAGANVLTF. CDR3 DNA: TGTGCCAGCAGCTTACGGCCGTGGGGGGCTGGGGCCAACGTCCTGACTTTC.

Only a few counts were recorded for this clone. This rearrangement joins TRBV30 to TRBJ2-3, with no clear D. The CDR3 is 15 amino acids. Germline V lookup: CDR1 GTSNPN, CDR2 SVGIG (reference sequence). V gave up 5 bases and J gave up 0 bases, with 15 bases separating them. The DNA of the CDR3 is TGTGCCTGGGGACGCGGTGACCCTAGCACAGATACGCAGTATTTT. Amino acids: CAWGRGDPSTDTQYF.

The chain joins TRBV30 to TRBJ2-1; D may be TRBD1 (5 bases). Germline CDR1 is GTSNPN and CDR2 is SVGIG (reference sequence). The ends were cut back, 3 bases at V and 6 bases at J, with 12 bases in the middle. There are 13 residues in the CDR3. The CDR3 bases are TGTGCCTGGAGGGGGCTTAACGGCAATGAGCAGTTCTTC. It is translated as CAWRGLNGNEQFF. Looking up the rest from reference TRBV30 and TRBJ2-1 gives the full variable domain: SQTIHQWPATLVQPVGSPLSLECTVEGTSNPNLYWYRQAAGRGLQLLFYSVGIGQISSEVPQNLSASRPQDRQFILSSKKLLLSDSGFYLCAWRGLNGNEQFFGPGTRLTVL.